This TCR beta chain was recorded in a study of blood T cells in healthy people across ages. Study as a whole: Through template switching, about one barcoded beta molecule was captured per two T cells, as measured in model experiments.

The authors isolated at least 6 million PBMCs per sample. Per sample, no less than 6 micrograms of total RNA were extracted. Primers used in a second PCR of roughly 6 to 11 cycles were a sample-barcoded 5' primer and a J-beta primer mix. Each CDR3 protein is one row after TCRdb ran MiXCR on the 5' RACE reads. This sample carries approximately 400,000 distinct CDR3 sequences, 52% of them seen once, and the ten largest clones take roughly 51%. This clonotype was detected once. The sample consisted of blood. This clonotype was obtained from a man aged 55 to 70 in good health.

The CDR3: CASSYAGGPRSEQFF. Here the CDR3 DNA reads TGTGCCAGCAGTTACGCGGGGGGTCCCCGTTCTGAGCAGTTCTTC. The chain combines TRBV6-2 or TRBV6-3 with TRBJ2-1; 8 bases map to TRBD2. Germline values: CDR1 MNHEY, CDR2 SVGEGT. CDR3 length: 15 residues. The ends lost 2 bases at V and 9 bases at J; junction bases unmatched: 9.